The 30 T cell receptor beta chains below all came from one sample that was sequenced in a study of Graves' ophthalmopathy and Graves' hyperthyroidism. Amplification of TCR beta CDR3 regions used RNA transcripts. The first-round RT-PCR employed HTBI primers together with the Qiagen OneStep RT-PCR kit. A multiplex PCR was then performed as the second round. Via MiXCR, TCRdb re-called the multiplex PCR reads, giving one row per CDR3 protein. The sample gives about 700,000 distinct CDR3 sequences, 35% to 50% of which show up once; roughly 46% is in the top ten. Sequencing was performed on peripheral blood. Receptors originate from an adult man with Graves' ophthalmopathy.

A note on this clonotype: At one end the junction does not follow the germline gene, possibly because of a read error. The genes are TRBV15 and TRBJ1-2; 9 nucleotides align to TRBD1. Germline-derived CDR1 and CDR2 are LNHNV and YYDKDF (reference sequence). This CDR3 region has 14 residues. CDR3 region: CASSQWTGVSGYTF. The CDR3 bases are TGTGCCAGCAGCCAATGGACAGGGGTGAGTGGCTACACCTTC.

This clonotype was picked up a small number of times. The chain combines TRBV12-3 or TRBV12-4 with TRBJ2-5; D may be TRBD1 (8 bases). CDR3 length: 14 amino acids. Trimming removed 5 bases at V and 4 bases at J, with 14 bases between. This CDR3 reads CASSQQGGAETQYF. The DNA of the CDR3 is TGTGCCAGCAGTCAACAGGGGGGGGCAGAGACCCAGTACTTC.

This clonotype appeared a few times. The chain employs TRBV9 and TRBJ2-5; weak D call: TRBD2 (5 bases). V lost 2 bases and J 4 bases, leaving 9 bases between the germline ends. Germline V gives CDR1 SGDLS, CDR2 YYNGEE. The CDR3 extends over 13 amino acids. CDR3 DNA sequence: TGTGCCAGCAGCGTCGGGGAGAGAGAGACCCAGTACTTC. Translation gives CASSVGERETQYF.

The gene calls are TRBV19 and TRBJ2-5; 8 bases match TRBD1. The CDR3 is made up of 13 amino acids. CDR1 is LNHDA, CDR2 SQIVND, per germline (reference sequence). V shed 7 bases, J shed 4 bases, and the junction held 5 bases outside the gene matches. CDR3 in amino acids: CASKADRAETQYF. The CDR3 region has the DNA TGTGCCAGTAAGGCGGACAGGGCAGAGACCCAGTACTTC.

This clonotype was observed many times. J is TRBJ2-6 and V is TRBV2; D is possibly TRBD2 (5 bases). From germline, CDR1 is SNHLY and CDR2 FYNNEI. V was shortened by 3 bases and J by 0 bases, with 9 bases between the two germline ends. CDR3 length: 16 amino acids. The CDR3 nucleotides are TGTGCCAGCAGTGAGGCAGGACTCTCTGGGGCCAACGTCCTGACTTTC. This codes for CASSEAGLSGANVLTF.

This clonotype was counted ten times or more. V and J are TRBV7-9 and TRBJ1-1, with TRBD1 identical over 9 bases. The V gene's germline CDR1 is SEHNR and CDR2 FQNEAQ (reference sequence). There are 14 residues in the CDR3. Losses at the gene ends were 4 bases for V and 3 bases for J; bases not matched to a gene: 3. The CDR3 DNA sequence: TGTGCCAGCAGCTCGGACAGGGGCCACACTGAAGCTTTCTTT. It specifies CASSSDRGHTEAFF.

This clonotype was observed a handful of times. The chain is built from TRBV12-3 or TRBV12-4 and TRBJ1-5; no firm D call. V lost 5 bases and J lost 7, with 12 bases in between. This CDR3 comprises 13 residues. The CDR3 bases are TGTGCCAGCAGTGAACAGTTAAAGCAGCCCCAGCATTTT. It encodes CASSEQLKQPQHF.

As for this clonotype: A clone one base away is much larger, so this may be a read error. The conserved phenylalanine or tryptophan is not found at the CDR3 terminus, so this likely reflects a read error. The V gene is TRBV7-9, the J gene TRBJ1-1; D ambiguous. Germline V lookup: CDR1 SEHNR, CDR2 FQNEAQ (reference sequence). Trimming shortened V by 4 bases and J by 1 base, and 19 bases separated the two germline ends. This CDR3 is 17 amino acids long. Here the CDR3 reads CASSSRPVGNANTEAFL. CDR3 DNA sequence: TGTGCCAGCAGCTCTCGGCCTGTCGGGAACGCGAACACTGAAGCTTTCCTT.

This clonotype came up a few times. The chain combines TRBV10-1 with TRBJ2-7; TRBD1 is a possible D gene (5 bases). Germline CDR1 and CDR2: WNHNN and SYGVQD (reference sequence). This CDR3 region has 15 residues. The V and J ends lost 6 bases and 3 bases respectively, with 18 bases between them. The DNA of the CDR3 is TGCGCCAGCAGCCAGATATCCGGACAACACTACGAGCAGTACTTC. Its protein is CASSQISGQHYEQYF.

This chain links TRBV11-1 with TRBJ2-2; TRBD1 agrees at 9 bases. The CDR3 covers 15 residues. After removal of 3 bases from V and 5 bases from J, the junction contained 4 bases not matched to a gene. The germline V gene encodes CDR1 SGHAT and CDR2 FQDESV (reference sequence). CDR3 nucleotides: TGTGCCAGCAGCTTTGGGACAGGGAGGACCGGGGAGCTGTTTTTT. Its translation is CASSFGTGRTGELFF.

For this clonotype: Since the CDR3 does not end with the conserved phenylalanine or tryptophan, this likely comes from a read error. The V call is TRBV15, the J call TRBJ1-2; TRBD1 is a possible D gene (5 bases). This CDR3 is built from 12 residues. Germline V gene data show CDR1 as LNHNV and CDR2 as YYDKDF (reference sequence). CDR3: CASSRDATGYTS. The CDR3, as DNA: TGTGCCAGCAGCCGGGACGCGACAGGCTACACCTCC.

The chain joins TRBV28 to TRBJ1-6; 9 bases are a match to TRBD1. Germline V gives CDR1 MDHEN, CDR2 SYDVKM. This CDR3 has 15 amino acids. The trim removed 7 bases at V and 7 bases at J, leaving 8 bases unmatched. The CDR3 DNA reads TGTGCCAGCATCATTAGGGGACAGGGCAATTCACCCCTCCACTTT. Translated, it gives CASIIRGQGNSPLHF.

The count of this clonotype is one. Just one base apart from a much larger clone, this may be a read error. The chain has TRBV2 and TRBJ2-7; TRBD2 aligns across 8 bases. Germline V CDR1 and CDR2: SNHLY, FYNNEI. The CDR3 consists of 16 residues. V shed 4 bases and J 0 bases; nucleotides not matched to a gene: 8. CDR3 protein: CASSVGGGRPSYEQYF. DNA of the CDR3: TGTGCCAGCAGTGTGGGTGGCGGGAGGCCCTCCTACGAGCAGTACTTC.

This clonotype was found a few times. This sequence joins TRBV6-5 and TRBJ1-2; D not certain. In germline, CDR1 is MNHEY, CDR2 SVGAGI. V was shortened by 2 bases and J by 4 bases, with 8 bases between the two germline ends. The CDR3 covers 13 residues. This chain's CDR3 is CASSYEGSYGYTF. The CDR3 nucleotides are TGTGCCAGCAGTTACGAGGGTAGCTATGGCTACACCTTC.

This clonotype was recorded a few times. The chain couples TRBV7-8 to TRBJ2-5; the match to TRBD2 covers 9 bases. The CDR3 length is 16 residues. Germline values: CDR1 SGHVS, CDR2 FQNEAQ. The V and J ends lost 1 base and 1 base, in that order; junction bases with no gene match: 4. CDR3 in DNA: TGTGCCAGCAGCTTAGAGGGCGGGGGGGCCCAAGAGACCCAGTACTTC. It specifies CASSLEGGGAQETQYF.

This clonotype was seen many times. The rearrangement links TRBV7-2 to TRBJ1-2; 8 bases line up with TRBD1. The CDR3 consists of 15 residues. V shed 5 bases, J shed 3 bases, and the junction held 8 bases outside the gene matches. CDR1 is SGHTA, CDR2 FQGNSA, per germline. The CDR3: CASSQGANGYYGYTF. The CDR3 coding sequence is TGTGCCAGCAGCCAGGGGGCAAATGGGTACTATGGCTACACCTTC.

This clonotype was counted between two and nine times. The rearrangement links TRBV7-9 to TRBJ2-5, with 8 bases that match TRBD1. The CDR3 is 15 residues long. Germline CDR1 reads SEHNR; CDR2 reads FQNEAQ (reference sequence). The junction had 8 bases not matched to a gene; V was cut back by 3 bases and J by 5 bases. CDR3 coding DNA: TGTGCCAGCAGCTTCATGGACAGGGAGAGGGAGACCCAGTACTTC. It is translated as CASSFMDRERETQYF.

The rearrangement joins TRBV11-2 to TRBJ2-2; 11 bases are shared with TRBD2. Trimming removed 5 bases from V and 0 bases from J; junction bases left unmatched: 5. This CDR3 region has 17 residues. Germline V lookup: CDR1 SGHAT, CDR2 FQNNGV. DNA of the CDR3: TGTGCCAGCAGCCGAAGTAGCGGGGGGGCGAACACCGGGGAGCTGTTTTTT. Encoded protein: CASSRSSGGANTGELFF.

The rearrangement links TRBV27 to TRBJ2-5; D may be TRBD2 (7 bases). The V gene lost 4 bases and the J gene lost 5 bases, with 17 bases spanning the gap. Germline values: CDR1 MNHEY, CDR2 SMNVEV (reference sequence). The CDR3 has 15 amino acids. CDR3 coding DNA: TGTGCCAGCAGTTGGCAACTAGGGAGGGGGGAGACCCAGTACTTC. This encodes CASSWQLGRGETQYF.

Ten or more counts support this clonotype. The genes are TRBV6-6 and TRBJ1-6; D is unclear. Trimming stripped 8 bases from V and 6 bases from J, with 11 bases between. The CDR3 spans 13 residues. The germline V gene encodes CDR1 MNHNY and CDR2 SVGAGI (reference sequence). This CDR3 reads CASSPPTNSPLHF. CDR3 DNA sequence: TGTGCCAGCTCCCCCCCGACTAATTCACCCCTCCACTTT.

This clonotype has at least ten counts. This chain links TRBV5-8 with TRBJ2-5, with unresolved D. The germline V gene encodes CDR1 SGHTS and CDR2 YDEGEE. The germline V and J ends were trimmed by 4 bases and 3 bases, with 7 bases remaining between them. This CDR3 is 12 amino acids long. CDR3 nucleotides: TGTGCCAGCAGCGTGACCGAAGAGACCCAGTACTTC. Translating gives CASSVTEETQYF.

Concerning this clonotype itself: An end of the junction differs from the germline gene, which may be a read error. This chain uses TRBV5-1 with TRBJ2-7; 8 positions agree with TRBD2. Germline assignment: CDR1 SGHRS and CDR2 YFSETQ. The length of the CDR3 is 17 residues. The CDR3 nucleotides are TGCGCCAGCAGCCGAACAACCGGGACTAGGAGCTCTAAGCCCCCTAACTTC. It codes for CASSRTTGTRSSKPPNF.

The table lists this clonotype with many counts. The chain links TRBV25-1 to TRBJ2-2; 7 bases fit TRBD1. The CDR3 runs to 15 residues. V was pared by 5 bases and J by 4 bases, with 7 bases of the junction left unmatched. Germline V CDR1 and CDR2: MGHDK, SYGVNS. The CDR3 loop reads CASSPGGPSTGELFF. The CDR3 bases are TGTGCCAGCAGTCCAGGGGGTCCAAGCACCGGGGAGCTGTTTTTT.

The chain couples TRBV25-1 to TRBJ2-3; perhaps TRBD2 as D (6 bases). This CDR3 is built from 16 residues. Trimming took off 6 bases at V and 3 bases at J, with 19 bases between the two ends. The V gene's germline CDR1 is MGHDK and CDR2 SYGVNS. The CDR3, as DNA: TGTGCCAGCAGCCGAGTGTCGGGCCGGGGGACAGATACGCAGTATTTT. Protein: CASSRVSGRGTDTQYF.

This chain connects TRBV29-1 to TRBJ1-1; TRBD1 aligns across 12 bases. The CDR3 runs to 13 residues. The germline V gene encodes CDR1 SQVTM and CDR2 ANQGSEA. CDR3 nucleotides: TGCAGTCGGGGGGGACAGGGGGCGAATGAAGCTTTCTTT. This encodes CSRGGQGANEAFF.

The J gene is TRBJ2-7, the V gene TRBV29-1; 8 bases agree with TRBD1. The DNA end lines up better with TRBJ2-1; the J call may be wrong. Looked up from germline, CDR1 is SQVTM and CDR2 is ANQGSEA. The CDR3 length is 14 residues. The CDR3 coding sequence is TGCAGCGTCCTTGGACAGGGTGGTGTGAATGAGCAGTTCTTC. It is translated as CSVLGQGGVNEQFF.

V gene TRBV11-3 combines with J gene TRBJ1-3; D is uncertain. CDR3 length equals 16 residues. Trimming stripped 6 bases from V and 0 bases from J, with 15 bases between. From germline, CDR1 is SGHNT and CDR2 YENEEA. For the CDR3, the DNA is TGTGCCAGCAGTCGAGGAATTCTAAGCTCTGGAAACACCATATATTTT. Encoded protein: CASSRGILSSGNTIYF. The variable domain in full, completed from reference TRBV11-3 and TRBJ1-3, reads EAGVVQSPRYKIIEKKQPVAFWCNPISGHNTLYWYLQNLGQGPELLIRYENEEAVDDSQLPKDRFSAERLKGVDSTLKIQPAELGDSAVYLCASSRGILSSGNTIYFGEGSWLTVV.

On this clonotype itself: This could be a read error, since a much larger clone is one nucleotide away. This CDR3 fails to terminate in the conserved phenylalanine or tryptophan, so it likely reflects a read error. This chain links TRBV29-1 with TRBJ1-2; 9 bases align to TRBD1. The trim removed 6 bases at V and 4 bases at J, leaving 6 bases unmatched. Germline V gives CDR1 SQVTM, CDR2 ANQGSEA. CDR3 size: 13 residues. Written as DNA, the CDR3 is TGCAGCGTGGGGGAGACAGGGGGCTATGGCTACACCCTC. Translated: CSVGETGGYGYTL.

The chain employs TRBV7-9 and TRBJ2-2; D is perhaps TRBD2 (6 bases). This CDR3 spans 15 amino acids. The V and J ends lost 5 bases and 3 bases respectively, with 13 bases between them. Germline V lookup: CDR1 SEHNR, CDR2 FQNEAQ (reference sequence). The CDR3 coding sequence is TGTGCCAGCAGCCGTCAAAGCGGGTACACCGGGGAGCTGTTTTTT. Its protein product is CASSRQSGYTGELFF.

This clonotype showed up many times. V gene TRBV12-3 or TRBV12-4 combines with J gene TRBJ2-7; 7 bases fit TRBD1. This CDR3 spans 12 amino acids. The trim removed 8 bases at V and 2 bases at J, leaving 3 bases unmatched. The CDR3 loop reads CASSTGTYEQYF. The CDR3, as DNA: TGTGCCAGCTCGACAGGGACCTACGAGCAGTACTTC.